This T cell receptor (beta chain) was sequenced for a study of cytomegalovirus exposure and HLA in healthy donors. Researchers ran the PCR with 60 Vbeta and 13 Jbeta primers. Clones were read by immunoSEQ multiplex PCR, and TCRdb kept only the in-frame ones, dropping some. Among under 150,000 clones, approximately 67% were seen once, and the ten largest hold about 8.3%. This clone occurred a few times. Its antigen remains unidentified. The germline CDR1 and CDR2 sequences are LNHNV and YYDKDF (reference sequence). CDR3 length equals 15 residues. Trimming shortened V by 0 bases and J by 6 bases, and 14 bases separated the two germline ends. Study conclusions and caveats: An analysis done earlier found most TCR beta V segments productive about 87% or about 30% of the time. Information on immune exposure was restricted to one variable (CMV serostatus). Analyses of presence and absence presupposed an approximately uniform sequencing depth across donors.

Sequencing was performed on PBMCs. This sequence was found in a man aged 18 to 29 in good health and CMV-seropositive. The chain carries TRBV15 and TRBJ1-2; the D gene is possibly TRBD1 (6 bases). For the CDR3, the DNA is TGTGCCACCAGCAGAGACCGCCGGGACATAAATGGCTACACCTTC. Translation: CATSRDRRDINGYTF.